The entry below describes one TCR beta chain. Its specificity is unknown. The source of the sample is a study of post-analysis software for immune sequencing data. The study, taken as a whole, reports: Relative to controls, patients with multiple sclerosis showed significantly lower normalized Chao1 diversity. TRBV segments more frequent in patients than in controls numbered several and included TRBV5-6, TRBV5-1 and TRBV20-1.

cDNA libraries of TCR beta carried unique molecular identifiers. It was from about 1 to 10 million T cells that 530,000 or so cDNA molecules came. TCRdb reprocessed the PCR reads via MiXCR and lists one record per CDR3 protein. The sample carries 550,000 to 700,000 distinct CDR3 sequences, roughly 40% recorded once. The CDR3 spans 16 residues. In germline, CDR1 is SGHRS, CDR2 YFSETQ. Trimming took 3 bases from V and 4 from J; bases not matched to a gene: 9. V and J are TRBV5-1 and TRBJ2-3; 9 bases are shared with TRBD1. Input material: blood. The receptor was derived from a girl under 18 with multiple sclerosis. The CDR3 spells CASSSVGQGSADTQYF. CDR3 sequence (DNA): TGCGCCAGCAGCTCCGTGGGACAGGGATCCGCAGATACGCAGTATTTT.